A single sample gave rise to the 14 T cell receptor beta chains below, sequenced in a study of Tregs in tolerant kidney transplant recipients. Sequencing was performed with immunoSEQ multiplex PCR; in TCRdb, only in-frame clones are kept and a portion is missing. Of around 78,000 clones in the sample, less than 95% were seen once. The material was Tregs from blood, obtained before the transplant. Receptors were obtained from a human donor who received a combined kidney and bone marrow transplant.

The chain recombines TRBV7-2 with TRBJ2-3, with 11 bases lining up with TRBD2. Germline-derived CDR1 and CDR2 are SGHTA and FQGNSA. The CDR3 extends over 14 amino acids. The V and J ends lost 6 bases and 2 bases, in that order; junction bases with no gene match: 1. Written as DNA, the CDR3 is TGTGCCAGCAGACTAGCGGGAGCCACAGATACGCAGTATTTT. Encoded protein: CASRLAGATDTQYF.

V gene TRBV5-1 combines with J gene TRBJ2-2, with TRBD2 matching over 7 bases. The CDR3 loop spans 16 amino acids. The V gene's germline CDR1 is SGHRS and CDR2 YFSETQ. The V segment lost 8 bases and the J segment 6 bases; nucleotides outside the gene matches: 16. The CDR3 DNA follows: TGCGCCAGTAAGGCGTTTAGCAGCGCGGGAGCCGGGGAGCTGTTTTTT. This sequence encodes CASKAFSSAGAGELFF.

The CDR3 bases are TGCGCCAGCAGCTTGGTAGGACAAGAGGGAAATGAGCAGTTCTTC. Amino acid sequence: CASSLVGQEGNEQFF. The chain employs TRBV5-1 and TRBJ2-1; D tentatively reads TRBD1 or TRBD2 (5 bases each). Germline V lookup: CDR1 SGHRS, CDR2 YFSETQ. V gave up 0 bases and J gave up 7 bases, with 14 bases separating them. This CDR3 is 15 amino acids long.

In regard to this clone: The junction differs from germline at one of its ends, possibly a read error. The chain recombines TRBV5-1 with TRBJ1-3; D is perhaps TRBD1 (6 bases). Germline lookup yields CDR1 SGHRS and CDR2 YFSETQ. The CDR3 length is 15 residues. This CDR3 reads CASSPQQGAGNAIYF. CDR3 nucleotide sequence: TGCGCCAGCAGCCCACAACAGGGAGCTGGAAACGCCATATATTTT.

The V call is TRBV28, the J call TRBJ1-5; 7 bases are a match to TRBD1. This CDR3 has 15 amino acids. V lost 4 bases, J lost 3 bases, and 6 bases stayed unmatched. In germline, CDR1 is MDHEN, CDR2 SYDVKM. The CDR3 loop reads CASSSGGPNNQPQHF. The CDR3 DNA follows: TGTGCCAGCAGTTCAGGGGGACCTAACAATCAGCCCCAGCATTTT.

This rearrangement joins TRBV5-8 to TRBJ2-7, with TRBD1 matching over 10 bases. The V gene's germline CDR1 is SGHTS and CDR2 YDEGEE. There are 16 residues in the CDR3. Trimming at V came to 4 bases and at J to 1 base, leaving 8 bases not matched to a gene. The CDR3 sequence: CASSHRTGGRSYEQYF. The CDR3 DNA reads TGTGCCAGCAGCCATCGGACAGGGGGTCGGTCCTACGAGCAGTACTTC.

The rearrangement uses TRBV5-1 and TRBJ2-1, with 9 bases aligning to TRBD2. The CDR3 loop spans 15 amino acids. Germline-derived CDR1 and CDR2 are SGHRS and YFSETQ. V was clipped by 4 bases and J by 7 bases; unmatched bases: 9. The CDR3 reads CASSPSIAGANEQFF. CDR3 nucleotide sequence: TGCGCCAGCAGCCCCTCAATAGCGGGAGCTAATGAGCAGTTCTTC.

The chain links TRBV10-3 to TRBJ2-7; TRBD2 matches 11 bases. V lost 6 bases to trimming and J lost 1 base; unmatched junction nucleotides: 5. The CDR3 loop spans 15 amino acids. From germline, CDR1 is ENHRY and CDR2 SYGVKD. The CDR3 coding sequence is TGTGCCATCAGACCTAGCGGGGGGATATCCTACGAGCAGTACTTC. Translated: CAIRPSGGISYEQYF.

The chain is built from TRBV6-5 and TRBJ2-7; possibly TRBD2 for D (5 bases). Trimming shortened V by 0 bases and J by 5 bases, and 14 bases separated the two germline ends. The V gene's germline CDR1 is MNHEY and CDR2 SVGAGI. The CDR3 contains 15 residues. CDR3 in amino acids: CASSYSVGMSHEQYF. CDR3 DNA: TGTGCCAGCAGTTACTCTGTCGGGATGTCCCACGAGCAGTACTTC.

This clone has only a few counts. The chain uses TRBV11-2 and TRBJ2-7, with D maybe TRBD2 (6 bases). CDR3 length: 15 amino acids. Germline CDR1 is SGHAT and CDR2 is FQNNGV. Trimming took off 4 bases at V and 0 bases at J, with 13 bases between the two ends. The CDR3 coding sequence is TGTGCCAGCAGCTGGGGGGTGCGGGTCTCCTACGAGCAGTACTTC. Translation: CASSWGVRVSYEQYF.

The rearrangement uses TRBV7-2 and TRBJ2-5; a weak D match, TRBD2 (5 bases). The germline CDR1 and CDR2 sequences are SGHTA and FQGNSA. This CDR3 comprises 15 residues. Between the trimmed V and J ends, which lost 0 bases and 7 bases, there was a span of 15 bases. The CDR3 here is CASSLAGAIVGTQYF. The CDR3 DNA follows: TGTGCCAGCAGCTTAGCGGGAGCTATCGTTGGGACCCAGTACTTC.

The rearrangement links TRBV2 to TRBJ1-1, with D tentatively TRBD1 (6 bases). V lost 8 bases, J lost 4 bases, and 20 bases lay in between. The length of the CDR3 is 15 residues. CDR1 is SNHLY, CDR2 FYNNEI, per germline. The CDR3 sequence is CASQDDGGASTEAFF. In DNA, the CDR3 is TGTGCCAGCCAAGATGATGGGGGGGCCTCCACTGAAGCTTTCTTT.

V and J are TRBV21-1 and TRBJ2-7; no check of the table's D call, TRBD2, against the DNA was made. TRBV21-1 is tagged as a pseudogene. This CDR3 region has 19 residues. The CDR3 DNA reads TGTGCCAGCAGCAACCCGGGACTTACACCGGGACTAGCGCGATACGAGCAGTACTTC. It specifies CASSNPGLTPGLARYEQYF.

The CDR3 DNA reads TGTGCCAGCAGCCCGGCCAAAGCGACCCAGTACTTC. This codes for CASSPAKATQYF. The chain couples TRBV11-2 to TRBJ2-5, with unresolved D. Germline values: CDR1 SGHAT, CDR2 FQNNGV. V was pared by 5 bases and J by 7 bases, with 11 bases between. This CDR3 contains 12 residues. Using reference TRBV11-2 and TRBJ2-5 for the parts outside the CDR3, the full variable domain is EAGVAQSPRYKIIEKRQSVAFWCNPISGHATLYWYQQILGQGPKLLIQFQNNGVVDDSQLPKDRFSAERLKGVDSTLKIQPAKLEDSAVYLCASSPAKATQYFGPGTRLLVL.